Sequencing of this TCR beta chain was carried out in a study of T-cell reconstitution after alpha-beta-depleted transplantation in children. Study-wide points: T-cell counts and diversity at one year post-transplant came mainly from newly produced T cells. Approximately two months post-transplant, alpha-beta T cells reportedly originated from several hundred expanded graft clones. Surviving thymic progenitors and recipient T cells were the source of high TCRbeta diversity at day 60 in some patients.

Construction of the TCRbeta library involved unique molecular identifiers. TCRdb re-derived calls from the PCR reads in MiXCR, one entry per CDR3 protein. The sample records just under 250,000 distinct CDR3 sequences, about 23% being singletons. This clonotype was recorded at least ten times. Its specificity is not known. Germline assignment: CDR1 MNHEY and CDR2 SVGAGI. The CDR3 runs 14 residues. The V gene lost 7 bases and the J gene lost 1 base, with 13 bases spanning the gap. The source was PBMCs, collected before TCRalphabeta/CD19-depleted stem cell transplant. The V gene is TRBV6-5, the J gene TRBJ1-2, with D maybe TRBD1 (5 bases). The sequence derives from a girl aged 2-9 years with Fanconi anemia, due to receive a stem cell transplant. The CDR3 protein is CASTIDRYNYGYTF. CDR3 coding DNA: TGTGCCAGCACCATCGACAGATATAACTATGGCTACACCTTC.